This entry is about one T cell receptor beta chain. This sample is part of a study of shared clonotypes between healthy human individuals. Study-wide context: Per donor, three plates held CD4 naive cells, three held CD4 memory, two held CD8 naive and one held CD8 memory.

V dropped 2 bases and J dropped 8 bases, with 9 bases sitting between them. The germline V gene has CDR1 MNHNS and CDR2 SASEGT. The CDR3 has 13 residues. Researchers partitioned CD4+ cells into CD45RA+ naive and CD45RA-negative memory subsets. This table comes from immunoSEQ multiplex PCR, and its TCRdb copy is limited to in-frame clones, with some not included. The table records a few million clones, around 90% of them present only once. The receptor was isolated from a man aged 18 to 35 in good health. Sequenced input: naive CD4+ T cells sorted from blood. Noted subset: CD45RA+ positively selected. The gene calls are TRBV6-1 and TRBJ1-4, with D possibly being TRBD1 (6 bases). The CDR3 DNA sequence: TGTGCCAGCAGTGAATTGGACAGAGAAAAACTGTTTTTT. Protein: CASSELDREKLFF.